This record looks at one T cell receptor beta chain sequence and its context. Data came from immunoSEQ multiplex PCR; TCRdb stores just in-frame clones and leaves some out. The sample comprises about 97,000 clones, about 90% of which are singletons, and 4% to 5.5% rests with the top ten. The data stem from a study of blood T cell repertoires in COVID-19. The V end lost 5 bases, the J end lost 1 base, and 5 bases lay between the germline ends. The CDR3 length is 13 residues. Germline loops: CDR1 MNHEY, CDR2 SVGEGT. V is TRBV6-2 or TRBV6-3 and J is TRBJ2-2, with D tentatively TRBD2 (5 bases). The clonotype comes from a woman in her 50s with COVID-19, enrolled during active disease. The sequencing sample was made of peripheral blood. CDR3 sequence: CASSAGNTGELFF. The CDR3 region has the DNA TGTGCCAGCAGTGCGGGGAACACCGGGGAGCTGTTTTTT.